What follows are 28 T cell receptor beta chains derived from one specimen sequenced in a study of blood T cell repertoires in COVID-19. Only in-frame clones appear in the TCRdb table, and some are missing; sequencing was by immunoSEQ multiplex PCR. Seen here are about 260,000 clones, approximately 87% observed once, and the top ten hold around 1.5%. Sequencing was carried out using peripheral blood. The receptors derive from a middle-aged woman who had recovered from COVID-19.

This clone was detected only once. This rearrangement joins TRBV24-1 to TRBJ2-2; 10 nucleotides align to TRBD1. The junction had 14 bases not matched to a gene; V was cut back by 4 bases and J by 7 bases. Germline CDR1 KGHDR, CDR2 SFDVKD. This CDR3 has 18 amino acids. Here the CDR3 DNA reads TGTGCCACCAGTGACTCAGCGCCGGGACAGGGGCTCGGCGGGGAGCTGTTTTTT. It specifies CATSDSAPGQGLGGELFF.

J is TRBJ2-1 and V is TRBV7-9; D gene uncertain. V lost 1 base and J 4 bases, leaving 8 bases between the germline ends. CDR3 length: 14 residues. Germline V CDR1 and CDR2: SEHNR, FQNEAQ (reference sequence). Here the CDR3 reads CASSLVPPYNEQFF. The CDR3 nucleotides read TGTGCCAGCAGCTTAGTTCCCCCATACAATGAGCAGTTCTTC.

This clone was picked up many times. The chain couples TRBV11-2 to TRBJ1-6; no firm D call. The CDR3 length is 13 residues. V lost 0 bases and J lost 10, with 7 bases in between. CDR1 and CDR2 from the germline V gene are SGHAT and FQNNGV. The DNA of the CDR3 is TGTGCCAGCAGCTTAGAGGGAGGGTCACCCCTCCACTTT. It specifies CASSLEGGSPLHF.

The V and J genes are TRBV25-1 and TRBJ1-1; 8 bases are a match to TRBD1. This CDR3 is 14 amino acids long. Trimming at V came to 6 bases and at J to 4 bases, leaving 7 bases not matched to a gene. In germline, CDR1 is MGHDK, CDR2 SYGVNS. The CDR3 sequence is CASRRETGGTEAFF. As DNA, the CDR3 is TGTGCCAGCAGAAGAGAAACAGGGGGCACTGAAGCTTTCTTT.

The V and J genes are TRBV7-2 and TRBJ2-2; a possible D gene is TRBD2 (6 bases). The CDR3 length is 15 residues. Trimming removed 6 bases at V and 3 bases at J, with 14 bases between. Germline V CDR1 and CDR2: SGHTA, FQGNSA. CDR3 coding DNA: TGTGCCAGCAGTTTTAAGGGACTTTACACCGGGGAGCTGTTTTTT. This gives the protein CASSFKGLYTGELFF. Full variable domain (outside the CDR3, taken from reference TRBV7-2 and TRBJ2-2): GAGVSQSPSNKVTEKGKDVELRCDPISGHTALYWYRQSLGQGLEFLIYFQGNSAPDKSGLPSDRFSAERTGGSVSTLTIQRTQQEDSAVYLCASSFKGLYTGELFFGEGSRLTVL.

The V gene is TRBV19, the J gene TRBJ2-7; 9 nucleotides match TRBD2. Germline-derived CDR1 and CDR2 are LNHDA and SQIVND (reference sequence). Germline trimming cut 4 bases from V and 2 bases from J; bases unmatched to any gene: 0. The CDR3 is 13 amino acids. The chain's CDR3 is CASSTSGAYEQYF. The CDR3 coding sequence is TGTGCCAGTAGTACTAGCGGGGCCTACGAGCAGTACTTC.

The chain uses TRBV28 and TRBJ1-6; D perhaps matches TRBD1 (5 bases). Trimming stripped 3 bases from V and 3 bases from J, with 15 bases between. CDR3 length equals 17 residues. The V gene's germline CDR1 is MDHEN and CDR2 SYDVKM. CDR3 coding DNA: TGTGCCAGCAGTTTTTTCGGGGGGATATTCTATAATTCACCCCTCCACTTT. This codes for CASSFFGGIFYNSPLHF.

Only a few counts were recorded for this clone. V is TRBV7-2 and J is TRBJ2-7, with TRBD2 identical over 11 bases. This CDR3 is 17 amino acids long. Looked up from germline, CDR1 is SGHTA and CDR2 is FQGNSA. J gave up 2 bases and V 6 bases, and 12 bases lay outside the gene matches. The CDR3 here is CASSSLAGGTRTYEQYF. The CDR3 DNA reads as TGTGCCAGCAGTTCCTTAGCGGGGGGGACCCGGACCTACGAGCAGTACTTC.

This clone occurred a few times. This chain uses TRBV28 with TRBJ1-5; no reliable D call. Germline lookup yields CDR1 MDHEN and CDR2 SYDVKM. CDR3 length: 14 residues. V was cut by 2 bases and J by 1 base, with 6 bases left in between. The CDR3 coding sequence is TGTGCCAGCAGTTTACCACAGAGCAATCAGCCCCAGCATTTT. It yields the protein CASSLPQSNQPQHF.

V gene TRBV6-1 combines with J gene TRBJ1-5; D perhaps matches TRBD1 (5 bases). Deletions cut 2 bases from V and 6 bases from J, with 11 bases between. There are 14 residues in the CDR3. Germline V gene sequence: CDR1 MNHNS, CDR2 SASEGT. The CDR3 nucleotides read TGTGCCAGCAGTGAACGGGGGTTAACTCAGCCCCAGCATTTT. Protein: CASSERGLTQPQHF.

The chain joins TRBV4-3 to TRBJ1-1; 10 bases map to TRBD1. The CDR3 consists of 17 residues. J was trimmed by 1 base and V by 0 bases; bases with no gene match: 5. CDR1 is LGHNA and CDR2 is YSLEER in the germline V gene. The CDR3 is CASSQEIWDRGNTEAFF. The CDR3 DNA follows: TGCGCCAGCAGCCAAGAAATTTGGGACAGGGGGAACACTGAAGCTTTCTTT.

The chain links TRBV19 to TRBJ1-1; D is ambiguous. The length of the CDR3 is 13 residues. The germline V and J ends were trimmed by 1 base and 4 bases, with 7 bases remaining between them. From germline, CDR1 is LNHDA and CDR2 SQIVND (reference sequence). This chain's CDR3 is CASSIVPSTEAFF. CDR3 in DNA: TGTGCCAGTAGTATAGTCCCGAGCACTGAAGCTTTCTTT.

The CDR3 loop reads CASTFYRGQGTTNEKLFF. For the CDR3, the DNA is TGTGCCAGCACCTTTTATCGTGGACAGGGTACAACTAATGAAAAACTGTTTTTT. The rearrangement uses TRBV27 and TRBJ1-4, with TRBD1 matching over 8 bases. This CDR3 comprises 18 residues. CDR1 and CDR2 from the germline V gene are MNHEY and SMNVEV (reference sequence). V shed 7 bases and J 0 bases; nucleotides not matched to a gene: 13.

CDR3 residues: CASSFGLRLNEQFF. The CDR3 region has the DNA TGTGCCAGCAGTTTCGGACTACGACTGAATGAGCAGTTCTTC. The chain is built from TRBV13 and TRBJ2-1, with a possible D match to TRBD2 (6 bases). The CDR3 consists of 14 residues. V gave up 6 bases and J gave up 7 bases, with 16 bases separating them. Germline assignment: CDR1 PRHDT and CDR2 FYEKMQ (reference sequence).

This clone was seen once. The chain employs TRBV4-1 and TRBJ1-6, with D possibly matching TRBD1 (5 bases). V was cut by 4 bases and J by 8 bases, with 12 bases left in between. The CDR3 has 14 amino acids. Per the germline V gene, CDR1 is MGHRA and CDR2 is YSYEKL. CDR3 residues: CASSRAGRDSPLHF. CDR3 bases: TGCGCCAGCAGCCGGGCAGGGAGGGATTCACCCCTCCACTTT.

The chain employs TRBV6-4 and TRBJ2-1; perhaps TRBD2 as D (6 bases). Germline V CDR1 and CDR2: MRHNA, SNTAGT. V gave up 0 bases and J gave up 9 bases, with 9 bases separating them. This CDR3 comprises 13 residues. The DNA of the CDR3 is TGTGCCAGCAGTGACTCTCTGGGGGGTGAGCAGTTCTTC. Amino acids: CASSDSLGGEQFF.

The chain is built from TRBV2 and TRBJ1-1; 10 bases align to TRBD1. Germline-derived CDR1 and CDR2 are SNHLY and FYNNEI. The V gene end was trimmed by 4 bases and the J gene end by 5 bases; junction bases not matched to a gene: 7. The CDR3 is 15 amino acids. The CDR3 sequence is CASSVMDRGETEAFF. Here the CDR3 DNA reads TGTGCCAGCAGTGTAATGGACAGGGGGGAGACTGAAGCTTTCTTT.

The chain employs TRBV9 and TRBJ1-1; D perhaps matches TRBD1 (6 bases). CDR1 and CDR2 from the germline V gene are SGDLS and YYNGEE. The CDR3 runs 12 residues. V lost 0 bases and J 11 bases, leaving 11 bases between the germline ends. The CDR3 bases are TGTGCCAGCAGCGTAGTAGCAGGGGAGGCTTTCTTT. Protein sequence: CASSVVAGEAFF.

The J gene is TRBJ1-1, the V gene TRBV5-1; D possibly corresponds to TRBD1 (6 bases). V was trimmed by 4 bases and J by 2 bases, leaving 12 bases between them. The germline V gene encodes CDR1 SGHRS and CDR2 YFSETQ. This CDR3 is 14 amino acids long. CDR3 residues: CASSQRQANTEAFF. CDR3 nucleotide sequence: TGCGCCAGCAGCCAACGACAGGCAAACACTGAAGCTTTCTTT.

The genes are TRBV6-5 and TRBJ2-4, with 10 positions matching TRBD1. J lost 6 bases, V lost 6 bases, and 5 bases had no gene match. The CDR3 length is 14 residues. Germline values: CDR1 MNHEY, CDR2 SVGAGI. The CDR3 coding sequence is TGTGCCAGCAGCCCGACAGGGGGCCTAAACATTCAGTACTTC. This sequence encodes CASSPTGGLNIQYF.

The rearrangement links TRBV27 to TRBJ2-2; 7 bases map to TRBD1. The trim removed 8 bases at V and 5 bases at J, leaving 8 bases unmatched. The CDR3 contains 14 residues. The germline CDR1 and CDR2 sequences are MNHEY and SMNVEV (reference sequence). This CDR3 reads CASRTGEETGELFF. CDR3 DNA sequence: TGTGCCAGCCGTACAGGGGAAGAAACCGGGGAGCTGTTTTTT.

The CDR3 coding sequence is TGTGCCAGCAATCGAGGCAACTATAACTATGGCTACACCTTC. This codes for CASNRGNYNYGYTF. The chain carries TRBV11-2 and TRBJ1-2; no firm D call. The V gene's germline CDR1 is SGHAT and CDR2 FQNNGV. CDR3 length: 14 amino acids. The ends were cut back, 7 bases at V and 1 base at J, with 13 bases in the middle. Supplemented by reference TRBV11-2 and TRBJ1-2, the full variable domain reads EAGVAQSPRYKIIEKRQSVAFWCNPISGHATLYWYQQILGQGPKLLIQFQNNGVVDDSQLPKDRFSAERLKGVDSTLKIQPAKLEDSAVYLCASNRGNYNYGYTFGSGTRLTVV.

The CDR3: CASSPRDMNTGELFF. CDR3 DNA: TGTGCCAGTAGTCCCCGGGACATGAACACCGGGGAGCTGTTTTTT. The chain carries TRBV19 and TRBJ2-2; D is perhaps TRBD1 (6 bases). The germline V and J ends were trimmed by 5 bases and 1 base, with 11 bases remaining between them. This CDR3 has 15 residues. Germline CDR1 is LNHDA and CDR2 is SQIVND (reference sequence).

The genes are TRBV19 and TRBJ2-3; D call uncertain. Germline assignment: CDR1 LNHDA and CDR2 SQIVND (reference sequence). The CDR3 covers 13 residues. Trimming removed 3 bases at V and 5 bases at J, with 9 bases between. The CDR3 coding sequence is TGTGCCAGTAGTATCATGTCAGGAGATACGCAGTATTTT. This translates into CASSIMSGDTQYF.

The V and J genes are TRBV3-1 (or the pseudogene TRBV3-2) and TRBJ2-5; tentatively, D is TRBD2 (6 bases). The CDR3 is 14 amino acids. Germline loops: CDR1 LGHDT, CDR2 YNNKEL (reference sequence). The germline V and J ends were trimmed by 5 bases and 5 bases, with 15 bases remaining between them. CDR3 sequence (DNA): TGTGCCAGCAGCAGATCCGGGGCGGGGGAGACCCAGTACTTC. Translated, it gives CASSRSGAGETQYF.

The rearrangement joins TRBV7-2 to TRBJ2-5, with D unclear. This CDR3 spans 12 amino acids. Germline values: CDR1 SGHTA, CDR2 FQGNSA. The ends were cut back, 5 bases at V and 4 bases at J, with 8 bases in the middle. For the CDR3, the DNA is TGTGCCAGCAGCGCACTTCGAGAGACCCAGTACTTC. Protein: CASSALRETQYF.

The chain recombines TRBV5-5 with TRBJ2-5; D is perhaps TRBD2 (7 bases). The CDR3 extends over 15 amino acids. From germline, CDR1 is SGHKS and CDR2 YYEKEE (reference sequence). Trimming cost V 4 bases and J 2 bases, with 15 bases left between them. The CDR3 spells CASSPNRGGQETQYF. Written as DNA, the CDR3 is TGTGCCAGCAGCCCCAATAGGGGGGGGCAAGAGACCCAGTACTTC.

The chain carries TRBV14 and TRBJ1-5; maybe TRBD1 (5 bases). Trimming stripped 1 base from V and 9 bases from J, with 10 bases between. The CDR3 sequence is 13 residues long. Per the germline V gene, CDR1 is SGHDN and CDR2 is FVKESK. The CDR3 loop reads CASSQGGLAPQHF. DNA for the CDR3: TGTGCCAGCAGCCAAGGGGGCCTCGCGCCCCAGCATTTT.